These 23 T cell receptor beta chains share one sample of origin, sequenced in a study of blood T cell repertoires in COVID-19. Assay: immunoSEQ multiplex PCR; the TCRdb copy retains only in-frame clones and omits some. The table shows some 26,000 clones, with approximately 79% occurring only once. The sequencing input was peripheral blood. The source is an elderly man with active or convalescent COVID-19.

The chain uses TRBV18 and TRBJ1-4; D is unclear. Germline V CDR1 and CDR2: KGHSH, LQKENI. There are 12 residues in the CDR3. V was trimmed by 2 bases and J by 11 bases, leaving 9 bases between them. The chain's CDR3 is CASSPGTEKLFF. CDR3 coding DNA: TGTGCCAGCTCACCAGGTACAGAGAAACTGTTTTTT.

CDR3 coding DNA: TGTGCCAGCGTCTCGAGTAGCGGCACAGATACGCAGTATTTT. Translated: CASVSSSGTDTQYF. The chain combines TRBV7-2 with TRBJ2-3; a possible D gene is TRBD2 (5 bases). V gave up 8 bases and J gave up 1 base, with 13 bases separating them. Germline CDR1 is SGHTA and CDR2 is FQGNSA. The CDR3 runs 14 residues.

This chain joins TRBV5-4 and TRBJ1-2, with D perhaps matching TRBD1 (5 bases). CDR3 length equals 15 residues. Per germline, CDR1 SGHNT and CDR2 YYREEE (reference sequence). The V end lost 3 bases, the J end lost 4 bases, and 16 bases lay between the germline ends. The CDR3 region has the DNA TGTGCCAGCAGCTCAAGTACCTACAGGACCTATGGCTACACCTTC. As protein: CASSSSTYRTYGYTF.

The V call is TRBV28, the J call TRBJ2-7; D is unclear. The CDR3 length is 12 residues. V was pared by 6 bases and J by 4 bases, with 10 bases between. CDR1 is MDHEN and CDR2 is SYDVKM in the germline V gene. CDR3 residues: CASSPSVYEQYF. CDR3 nucleotide sequence: TGTGCCAGCAGCCCCTCGGTGTACGAGCAGTACTTC.

The rearrangement joins TRBV6-5 to TRBJ1-5, with no clear D. V lost 6 bases and J 4 bases, leaving 13 bases between the germline ends. Germline CDR1 and CDR2: MNHEY and SVGAGI. The CDR3 spans 14 residues. Here the CDR3 reads CASSPRQRNQPQHF. CDR3 nucleotides: TGTGCCAGCAGCCCCCGACAACGAAATCAGCCCCAGCATTTT.

CDR3 in DNA: TGTGCCAGCAGCTTTAGGGGGAGACGGGTGCCGGATACGCAGTATTTT. The encoded protein is CASSFRGRRVPDTQYF. The rearrangement joins TRBV11-2 to TRBJ2-3; possible D gene TRBD1, 6 bases. The CDR3 totals 16 residues. Germline V lookup: CDR1 SGHAT, CDR2 FQNNGV. V was pared by 3 bases and J by 6 bases, with 19 bases between.

This chain joins TRBV10-1 and TRBJ2-1; D may be TRBD2 (6 bases). Between the trimmed V and J ends, which lost 6 bases and 6 bases, there was a span of 18 bases. Germline values: CDR1 WNHNN, CDR2 SYGVQD (reference sequence). The CDR3 totals 15 residues. CDR3 DNA: TGCGCCAGCAGCCGGACGTGGGACTCCCCCAATGAGCAGTTCTTC. Amino acid sequence: CASSRTWDSPNEQFF.

The rearrangement joins TRBV7-2 to TRBJ2-5; no firm D call. V was pared by 1 base and J by 4 bases, with 13 bases between. The CDR3 contains 15 residues. Germline V gives CDR1 SGHTA, CDR2 FQGNSA. CDR3 sequence (DNA): TGTGCCAGCAGCTTAGGGCCCCGGGTACGAGAGACCCAGTACTTC. It codes for CASSLGPRVRETQYF.

Turning to this clone: The junction does not match germline at one end; this may be a read error. The genes are TRBV7-7 and TRBJ1-4, with D possibly matching TRBD1 (5 bases). This CDR3 is built from 13 residues. From germline, CDR1 is SSHAT and CDR2 FNYEAQ (reference sequence). CDR3 in DNA: TGTGCTAGCAGCTTACATGGGGGGGAAAAACTGTTTTTT. The encoded protein is CASSLHGGEKLFF.

The genes are TRBV6-5 and TRBJ1-4; TRBD1 aligns across 8 bases. Germline V gene data show CDR1 as MNHEY and CDR2 as SVGAGI. This CDR3 is built from 14 residues. J was trimmed by 8 bases and V by 6 bases; bases with no gene match: 8. The CDR3 sequence: CASRPGGLEEKLFF. The CDR3 DNA sequence: TGTGCCAGCAGACCAGGGGGCTTGGAAGAAAAACTGTTTTTT.

J is TRBJ2-7 and V is TRBV18; TRBD1 might be the D (6 bases). Looked up from germline, CDR1 is KGHSH and CDR2 is LQKENI. The ends were cut back, 3 bases at V and 3 bases at J, with 6 bases in the middle. The CDR3 is 12 residues long. Here the CDR3 reads CASSPTGYEQYF. The CDR3 region has the DNA TGTGCCAGCTCACCGACAGGCTACGAGCAGTACTTC.

This rearrangement joins TRBV3-1 (or the pseudogene TRBV3-2) to TRBJ2-4; 7 nucleotides agree with TRBD2. CDR1 and CDR2 (germline): LGHDT, YNNKEL (reference sequence). CDR3 length: 15 amino acids. Losses at the gene ends were 1 base for V and 7 bases for J; bases not matched to a gene: 7. The DNA for the CDR3 is TGTGCCAGCAGCCAAGGACCTGCGGGGGAGAACATTCAGTACTTC. Translation: CASSQGPAGENIQYF.

The rearrangement uses TRBV19 and TRBJ2-1, with D hard to call. V shed 6 bases and J shed 5 bases, with 5 bases lying between them. The CDR3 loop spans 11 amino acids. Germline assignment: CDR1 LNHDA and CDR2 SQIVND (reference sequence). DNA of the CDR3: TGTGCCAGTAGCCCTGACAATGAGCAGTTCTTC. Translated, it gives CASSPDNEQFF. The full variable domain, its missing parts supplied by reference TRBV19 and TRBJ2-1, is DGGITQSPKYLFRKEGQNVTLSCEQNLNHDAMYWYRQDPGQGLRLIYYSQIVNDFQKGDIAEGYSVSREKKESFPLTVTSAQKNPTAFYLCASSPDNEQFFGPGTRLTVL.

The chain has TRBV28 and TRBJ1-4; D not certain. In germline, CDR1 is MDHEN, CDR2 SYDVKM. The CDR3 has 13 residues. V was pared by 7 bases and J by 0 bases, with 6 bases between. The CDR3 coding sequence is TGTGCCAGCAAAGGAGCAACTAATGAAAAACTGTTTTTT. This codes for CASKGATNEKLFF. Supplemented by reference TRBV28 and TRBJ1-4, the full variable domain reads DVKVTQSSRYLVKRTGEKVFLECVQDMDHENMFWYRQDPGLGLRLIYFSYDVKMKEKGDIPEGYSVSREKKERFSLILESASTNQTSMYLCASKGATNEKLFFGSGTQLSVL.

CDR3 DNA: TGTGCCAGCAGCTTAGAAACGTTTCGGGGCACCGGGGAGCTGTTTTTT. It encodes CASSLETFRGTGELFF. The chain joins TRBV7-9 to TRBJ2-2, with D possibly being TRBD2 (5 bases). V was clipped by 1 base and J by 4 bases, with 13 bases between them. Germline CDR1 SEHNR, CDR2 FQNEAQ (reference sequence). This CDR3 spans 16 amino acids. The full variable domain, with the rest looked up from reference TRBV7-9 and TRBJ2-2, is DTGVSQNPRHKITKRGQNVTFRCDPISEHNRLYWYRQTLGQGPEFLTYFQNEAQLEKSRLLSDRFSAERPKGSFSTLEIQRTEQGDSAMYLCASSLETFRGTGELFFGEGSRLTVL.

The genes are TRBV9 and TRBJ2-3; TRBD2 matches 9 bases. Per germline, CDR1 SGDLS and CDR2 YYNGEE. This CDR3 has 16 residues. The trim removed 4 bases at V and 5 bases at J, leaving 11 bases unmatched. CDR3 sequence reads: CASSPGSGGPGDTQYF. CDR3 nucleotides: TGTGCCAGCAGCCCAGGGAGCGGGGGGCCGGGAGATACGCAGTATTTT.

Regarding this clone: At one of its ends the junction is not consistent with the germline gene, which may arise from a read error. The chain has TRBV7-7 and TRBJ2-7; TRBD1 aligns across 7 bases. The V gene's germline CDR1 is SSHAT and CDR2 FNYEAQ (reference sequence). The CDR3 runs 15 residues. This CDR3 reads CASSFRQGSDYEQYF. As DNA, the CDR3 is TGTGCTAGCAGCTTCCGACAGGGCTCTGACTACGAGCAGTACTTC.

The chain carries TRBV5-1 and TRBJ1-5, with D possibly being TRBD1 (5 bases). CDR1 SGHRS and CDR2 YFSETQ come from the germline V gene. CDR3 size: 13 residues. Trimming removed 0 bases at V and 7 bases at J, with 8 bases between. The CDR3, as DNA: TGCGCCAGCAGCTTGGAGGGGCGGCAGCCCCAGCATTTT. Its protein is CASSLEGRQPQHF.

In this sample, this clone turned up a few times. V is TRBV5-1 and J is TRBJ1-6; TRBD1 matches at 9 bases. CDR3 length: 14 residues. Germline assignment: CDR1 SGHRS and CDR2 YFSETQ. With V trimmed by 9 bases and J by 8 bases, 9 bases remained unmatched. In DNA form, the CDR3 reads TGCGCCACCTTCGACAGGGGGAGGGATTCACCCCTCCACTTT. This sequence encodes CATFDRGRDSPLHF.

V is TRBV27 and J is TRBJ2-1, with TRBD2 matching over 10 bases. V lost 1 base, J lost 8 bases, and 8 bases stayed unmatched. The germline V gene has CDR1 MNHEY and CDR2 SMNVEV (reference sequence). The CDR3 contains 16 residues. In nucleotides, the CDR3 is TGTGCCAGCAGTTTATACTCTAGCGGGAGTTCCTATGAGCAGTTCTTC. Its translation is CASSLYSSGSSYEQFF.

J is TRBJ2-2 and V is TRBV5-1; D remains ambiguous. The V end was cut by 0 bases, the J end by 10 bases, with 16 bases between. Germline V gene sequence: CDR1 SGHRS, CDR2 YFSETQ. CDR3 length: 15 amino acids. This chain's CDR3 is CASSLDPTRSEELFF. In DNA, the CDR3 is TGCGCCAGCAGCTTGGACCCAACTCGGAGTGAGGAGCTGTTTTTT. Based on the CDR3 plus reference TRBV5-1 and TRBJ2-2, the full variable domain is KAGVTQTPRYLIKTRGQQVTLSCSPISGHRSVSWYQQTPGQGLQFLFEYFSETQRNKGNFPGRFSGRQFSNSRSEMNVSTLELGDSALYLCASSLDPTRSEELFFGEGSRLTVL.

This chain joins TRBV5-1 and TRBJ1-1; TRBD1 matches at 7 bases. CDR1 is SGHRS, CDR2 YFSETQ, per germline. CDR3 size: 19 residues. J gave up 0 bases and V 3 bases, and 17 bases lay outside the gene matches. Here the CDR3 reads CASSSSRQGQYGVNTEAFF. For the CDR3, the DNA is TGCGCCAGCAGCTCCAGCCGACAGGGTCAGTATGGCGTGAACACTGAAGCTTTCTTT.

V usage is TRBV4-2 and J usage is TRBJ2-3; 8 bases map to TRBD2. The germline CDR1 and CDR2 sequences are LGHNA and YNFKEQ. This CDR3 contains 14 residues. The junction had 5 bases not matched to a gene; V was cut back by 3 bases and J by 6 bases. The chain's CDR3 is CASSQLAGQDTQYF. The CDR3 nucleotides read TGTGCCAGCAGCCAGCTAGCGGGCCAGGATACGCAGTATTTT.